What follows are 3 T cell receptor beta chains derived from one specimen sequenced in a study of regulatory T cells. Findings of the study overall: In CD3G-deficient patients, conventional CD4+ T cells were enriched for hydrophobic CDR3 residues at positions 6 and 7.

The primer mix had 52 TRBV and 13 TRBJ primers. This table comes from immunoSEQ multiplex PCR, and its TCRdb copy is limited to in-frame clones, with some not included. The sample lists 25,000 to 40,000 clones, nearly 95% occurring once. The antigens these receptors bind are not known. Sequencing used conventional CD4+ T cells sorted from blood. The receptor source for this set is a child aged 2 to 10 with CD3G deficiency.

This clone was seen only once. In nucleotides, the CDR3 is TGTGCCTGGAAGGGAACGGTCCGGGTGTTAGCTAACTATGGCTACACCTTC. Translation gives CAWKGTVRVLANYGYTF. The chain is built from TRBV30 and TRBJ1-2; D ambiguous. The germline V gene has CDR1 GTSNPN and CDR2 SVGIG (reference sequence). V was clipped by 4 bases and J by 0 bases, with 21 bases between them. The CDR3 is 17 amino acids.

This clone was counted a single time. The V call is TRBV4-1, the J call TRBJ2-3; D perhaps matches TRBD2 (6 bases). The V end was cut by 3 bases, the J end by 5 bases, with 9 bases between. CDR3 length: 13 residues. CDR1 and CDR2 from the germline V gene are MGHRA and YSYEKL. CDR3 loop: CASSQVGGDTQYF. CDR3 coding DNA: TGCGCCAGCAGCCAGGTGGGAGGAGATACGCAGTATTTT.

The CDR3 protein is CASSLAGTGELFF. In nucleotides, the CDR3 is TGTGCCAGCAGTTTAGCGGGAACCGGGGAGCTGTTTTTT. The chain couples TRBV27 to TRBJ2-2; D is perhaps TRBD2 (6 bases). V lost 2 bases, J lost 5 bases, and 6 bases lay in between. The V gene's germline CDR1 is MNHEY and CDR2 SMNVEV (reference sequence). This CDR3 comprises 13 residues.